These T cell receptor beta chains were read from a single sample in a study of blood T cell repertoires in COVID-19. TCRdb's copy holds only in-frame clones and misses some; the assay was immunoSEQ multiplex PCR. The sample includes approximately 100,000 clones, more than 70% of them seen just once. The sample comprised peripheral blood. The receptor set was obtained from an older woman with acute or convalescent COVID-19. The CDR3 runs from the conserved cysteine through the conserved F or W. D genes are given only for firm matches. The listing skips clone size in some rows; elsewhere it reads once, few, many or a size class.

j_call d_call v_call clone_size cdr3_aa cdr3_nt
TRBJ2-1 NA TRBV18 NA CASSPDGTNYNEQFF TGTGCCAGCTCACCAGATGGTACTAATTACAATGAGCAGTTCTTC
TRBJ2-1 TRBD2 TRBV24-1 few CATSAPWTSGRVGSYNEQFF TGTGCCACCAGTGCCCCCTGGACTAGCGGGAGGGTGGGCTCCTACAATGAGCAGTTCTTC
TRBJ1-1 TRBD1 TRBV6-5 NA CASRKTGGTEAFF TGTGCCAGCAGGAAGACAGGGGGGACTGAAGCTTTCTTT
TRBJ2-5 TRBD2 TRBV5-1 once CASSPRGSSGYQETQYF TGCGCCAGCAGCCCCCGGGGGTCTAGCGGGTACCAAGAGACCCAGTACTTC
TRBJ1-4 NA TRBV19 NA CASSIVRDLGEKLFF TGTGCCAGTAGTATAGTGCGGGACTTGGGTGAAAAACTGTTTTTT
TRBJ1-4 NA TRBV5-5 NA CASSLGGQFNEKLFF TGTGCCAGCAGCTTGGGGGGGCAGTTTAATGAAAAACTGTTTTTT
TRBJ2-5 NA TRBV5-4 NA CASSLGGSQETQYF TGTGCCAGCAGCTTGGGAGGGAGCCAAGAGACCCAGTACTTC
TRBJ1-1 NA TRBV10-3 NA CAISESGGSNTEAFF TGTGCCATCAGTGAGTCTGGCGGATCGAACACTGAAGCTTTCTTT
TRBJ1-3 NA TRBV5-5 NA CASSLTGYSGNTIYF TGTGCCAGCAGCTTGACCGGTTACTCTGGAAACACCATATATTTT
TRBJ1-3 NA TRBV6-5 NA CATLSPGQAGNTIYF TGTGCCACCCTTTCACCGGGACAAGCTGGAAACACCATATATTTT
TRBJ1-5 TRBD1 TRBV19 NA CASSIEGTGGPQHF TGTGCCAGTAGTATAGAAGGGACAGGCGGGCCCCAGCATTTT
TRBJ1-1 NA TRBV9 NA CASSVVTVPNTEAFF TGTGCCAGCAGCGTAGTAACGGTACCGAACACTGAAGCTTTCTTT
TRBJ2-3 NA TRBV5-5 once CASSFAQVTDTQYF TGTGCCAGCAGCTTCGCACAGGTGACAGATACGCAGTATTTT
TRBJ2-3 NA TRBV14 NA CASSQGGLTDTQYF TGTGCCAGCAGCCAAGGAGGGCTCACAGATACGCAGTATTTT
TRBJ2-3 NA TRBV7-2 once CASSLKGFTDTQYF TGTGCCAGCAGCTTAAAGGGGTTCACAGATACGCAGTATTTT
TRBJ1-2 NA TRBV4-2 once CASSQDFAGAYGYTF TGTGCCAGCAGCCAAGATTTTGCGGGCGCCTATGGCTACACCTTC
TRBJ1-6 NA TRBV7-6 NA CASSLNGQGRSPLHF TGTGCCAGCAGCTTAAACGGGCAGGGTCGTTCACCCCTCCACTTT
TRBJ1-1 TRBD1 TRBV18 NA CASSQGQGMNTEAFF TGTGCCAGCTCCCAGGGACAGGGAATGAACACTGAAGCTTTCTTT
TRBJ2-2 TRBD2 TRBV11-3 NA CASRLGGAGELFF TGTGCCAGCAGACTCGGGGGGGCCGGGGAGCTGTTTTTT
TRBJ2-3 TRBD1 TRBV5-4 NA CASSLKGQGTDTQYF TGTGCCAGCAGCTTGAAGGGACAGGGCACAGATACGCAGTATTTT
TRBJ1-3 TRBD1 TRBV3-1/TRBV3-2 NA CASSQGTGKSGNTIYF TGTGCCAGCAGCCAAGGGACAGGGAAAAGCGGAAACACCATATATTTT
TRBJ1-4 NA TRBV28 NA CASRAAGGDEKLFF TGTGCCAGCAGGGCCGCGGGGGGGGATGAAAAACTGTTTTTT
TRBJ1-2 NA TRBV29-1 NA CSVGTPAAYGYTF TGCAGCGTTGGGACTCCGGCGGCCTATGGCTACACCTTC
TRBJ2-5 TRBD2 TRBV14 NA CASSQEGQLAGAGGAQYF TGTGCCAGCAGCCAAGAGGGACAGCTAGCGGGAGCTGGGGGGGCCCAGTACTTC
TRBJ2-3 NA TRBV18 NA CASSPRGAVHSDTQYF TGTGCCAGCTCCCCCCGGGGGGCAGTGCATTCAGATACGCAGTATTTT
TRBJ2-5 TRBD2 TRBV20-1 NA CSASHLLAGVRETQYF TGCAGTGCTAGTCATTTGTTAGCGGGAGTTAGAGAGACCCAGTACTTC
TRBJ2-5 TRBD2 TRBV25-1 NA CASSEWGSGRGRETQYF TGTGCCAGCAGTGAATGGGGAAGCGGGAGAGGGAGGGAGACCCAGTACTTC
TRBJ2-5 TRBD2 TRBV19 NA CASSIGTSGRGTQYF TGTGCCAGTAGTATCGGGACTAGCGGGAGAGGGACCCAGTACTTC